Below are 20 T cell receptor beta chains sequenced from a single sample in a study of human T cells and chemical hapten exposure. TCRdb redid the calling of the RACE reads with MiXCR, one entry per CDR3 protein. The sample lists 150,000 to 200,000 distinct CDR3 sequences; about 15% were seen once. Sample time point: patch test 1, 2 weeks after DPC sensitization. Treatment here: therapeutic diphenylcyclopropenone sensitization with weekly scalp DPC. The sequences come from whole blood, collected in connection with sensitization to the hapten diphenylcyclopropenone (DPC). These receptors all stem from a woman in her thirties with alopecia areata. Some clones in this sample may be carry-over from other donors' samples.

Only a few counts were recorded for this clonotype. The chain couples TRBV6-6 to TRBJ2-7; 7 bases are shared with TRBD1. Germline V lookup: CDR1 MNHNY, CDR2 SVGAGI (reference sequence). This CDR3 has 14 amino acids. V lost 4 bases, J lost 4 bases, and 7 bases stayed unmatched. The CDR3 loop reads CASSSGTVIYEQYF. The CDR3 DNA sequence: TGTGCCAGCAGTTCCGGGACAGTGATTTACGAGCAGTACTTC.

This chain links TRBV28 with TRBJ1-2, with 8 bases lining up with TRBD1. V lost 2 bases to trimming and J lost 5 bases; unmatched junction nucleotides: 16. The CDR3 covers 18 residues. Germline V gene data show CDR1 as MDHEN and CDR2 as SYDVKM. CDR3 amino acids: CASSLPPLRDRRMYGYTF. The CDR3 coding sequence is TGTGCCAGCAGTTTACCCCCTCTTCGGGACAGGAGAATGTATGGCTACACCTTC.

The chain couples TRBV20-1 to TRBJ2-1; D assignment may be TRBD1 or TRBD2 (6 bases each). CDR1 is DFQATT, CDR2 SNEGSKA, per germline (reference sequence). Trimming pared 6 bases from V and 0 bases from J, leaving 18 bases between. The CDR3 has 16 residues. This CDR3 is CSAHRDSHLSYNEQFF. CDR3 in DNA: TGCAGTGCGCACAGGGACTCCCACCTCTCCTACAATGAGCAGTTCTTC.

The sample holds many counts of this clonotype. V and J are TRBV14 and TRBJ1-2; D ambiguous. The CDR3 is 14 residues long. Germline values: CDR1 SGHDN, CDR2 FVKESK. V was trimmed by 1 base and J by 8 bases, leaving 14 bases between them. In DNA, the CDR3 is TGTGCCAGCAGCCAAGCCAGAGTAGGAGGAGGCTACACCTTC. Translating it yields CASSQARVGGGYTF.

This clonotype was detected only a few times. The J gene is TRBJ2-1, the V gene TRBV19; no definite D call. The CDR3 length is 13 residues. Trimming shortened V by 0 bases and J by 9 bases, and 9 bases separated the two germline ends. Germline CDR1 LNHDA, CDR2 SQIVND (reference sequence). The CDR3 region has the DNA TGTGCCAGTAGTATAGATCGAATAACTGAGCAGTTCTTC. It is translated as CASSIDRITEQFF.

This clonotype was counted only a few times. The chain is built from TRBV7-8 and TRBJ1-2; 7 bases are shared with TRBD1. Germline V gene lookup returns CDR1 SGHVS and CDR2 FQNEAQ. V trimming: 4 bases; J trimming: 2 bases; junction bases outside the gene matches: 7. The CDR3 has 15 residues. The CDR3 coding sequence is TGTGCCAGCAGCTCCCGGACAGGCCTAAACTATGGCTACACCTTC. It encodes CASSSRTGLNYGYTF. The variable domain in full, completed from reference TRBV7-8 and TRBJ1-2, reads GAGVSQSPRYKVAKRGQDVALRCDPISGHVSLFWYQQALGQGPEFLTYFQNEAQLDKSGLPSDRFFAERPEGSVSTLKIQRTQQEDSAVYLCASSSRTGLNYGYTFGSGTRLTVV.

This clonotype was observed many times. The chain couples TRBV23-1 to TRBJ2-1, with TRBD1 matching over 7 bases. TRBV23-1 is an ORF; its function is uncertain. J gave up 5 bases and V 3 bases, and 13 bases lay outside the gene matches. The CDR3 loop spans 17 amino acids. CDR3 coding DNA: TGCGCCAGCAGTCACCCTGGGGAACAGGGGAAAAACAATGAGCAGTTCTTC. Protein product: CASSHPGEQGKNNEQFF.

This clonotype has at least ten counts. The chain employs TRBV29-1 and TRBJ2-5; D possibly corresponds to TRBD1 (5 bases). Looked up from germline, CDR1 is SQVTM and CDR2 is ANQGSEA. Trimming pared 6 bases from V and 0 bases from J, leaving 14 bases between. CDR3 length: 14 residues. The CDR3 nucleotides are TGCAGCGTCCCCTTAGGGGCGGACCAAGAGACCCAGTACTTC. It specifies CSVPLGADQETQYF.

This clonotype was observed a few times. The chain employs TRBV6-4 and TRBJ1-4, with 8 bases that match TRBD1. CDR1 MRHNA and CDR2 SNTAGT come from the germline V gene. V was pared by 10 bases and J by 8 bases, with 9 bases of the junction left unmatched. The CDR3 contains 13 residues. Here the CDR3 DNA reads TGTGCCAATGGAAAGACAGGGGAGGAAAAACTGTTTTTT. Its protein product is CANGKTGEEKLFF.

The V gene is TRBV24-1, the J gene TRBJ2-5; D unresolved. V was trimmed by 5 bases and J by 4 bases, leaving 10 bases between them. The CDR3 length is 13 residues. The germline V gene has CDR1 KGHDR and CDR2 SFDVKD. CDR3 protein: CATSAIHTETQYF. The CDR3 DNA reads as TGTGCCACCAGTGCCATACACACAGAGACCCAGTACTTC.

This clonotype was picked up a small number of times. The chain has TRBV29-1 and TRBJ1-3; D possibly corresponds to TRBD1 (6 bases). The length of the CDR3 is 12 residues. Trimming took 5 bases from V and 3 from J, leaving 8 bases between them. The germline gives CDR1 SQVTM, CDR2 ANQGSEA. DNA of the CDR3: TGCAGCGTTTCGGACAGTGGAAACACCATATATTTT. It translates to CSVSDSGNTIYF.

The rearrangement uses TRBV12-3 or TRBV12-4 and TRBJ2-1, with D perhaps matching TRBD2 (6 bases). The CDR3 runs 15 residues. V was cut by 4 bases and J by 4 bases, with 14 bases left in between. CDR3 sequence (DNA): TGTGCCAGCAGTTCCACGGGGCGGGGATACAATGAGCAGTTCTTC. It is translated as CASSSTGRGYNEQFF.

CDR3 in amino acids: CASSQQTDLNTEAFF. As DNA, the CDR3 is TGCGCCAGCAGCCAACAGACAGACCTGAACACTGAAGCTTTCTTT. This rearrangement joins TRBV4-3 to TRBJ1-1; D is possibly TRBD1 (5 bases). The V end was cut by 2 bases, the J end by 0 bases, with 10 bases between. Germline V CDR1 and CDR2: LGHNA, YSLEER. CDR3 size: 15 residues.

This clonotype was seen a handful of times. J is TRBJ2-1 and V is TRBV7-2; 8 bases are a match to TRBD2. The CDR3 has 15 amino acids. The junction had 6 bases not matched to a gene; V was cut back by 0 bases and J by 8 bases. Looked up from germline, CDR1 is SGHTA and CDR2 is FQGNSA. DNA for the CDR3: TGTGCCAGCAGCTTAGCGAGCGGGAGTAGGCATGAGCAGTTCTTC. Its translation is CASSLASGSRHEQFF.

Ten or more counts support this clonotype. The CDR3 reads CASSQASNQPQHF. The CDR3 DNA follows: TGCGCCAGCAGCCAAGCTAGTAATCAGCCCCAGCATTTT. This sequence joins TRBV4-3 and TRBJ1-5; D remains ambiguous. Germline V gene lookup returns CDR1 LGHNA and CDR2 YSLEER. The V and J ends lost 1 base and 4 bases respectively, with 5 bases between them. The CDR3 extends over 13 amino acids.

The V call is TRBV20-1, the J call TRBJ1-4, with a tentative D call TRBD1 (5 bases). The V end was cut by 4 bases, the J end by 3 bases, with 15 bases between. In germline, CDR1 is DFQATT, CDR2 SNEGSKA (reference sequence). The CDR3 runs to 15 residues. CDR3: CSATGHTGANEKLFF. In nucleotides, the CDR3 is TGCAGTGCTACCGGACACACGGGGGCTAATGAAAAACTGTTTTTT.

In its sample, this clonotype was seen a few times. The V gene is TRBV12-3 or TRBV12-4, the J gene TRBJ2-1; 7 bases are a match to TRBD2. CDR3 length equals 13 residues. Germline trimming cut 3 bases from V and 8 bases from J; bases unmatched to any gene: 4. CDR3 sequence reads: CASSLRGGDEQFF. The CDR3 region has the DNA TGTGCCAGCAGTTTGCGGGGAGGGGATGAGCAGTTCTTC.

This sequence joins TRBV19 and TRBJ2-6; possible D gene TRBD1, 5 bases. The V end was cut by 7 bases, the J end by 0 bases, with 13 bases between. Germline CDR1 LNHDA, CDR2 SQIVND (reference sequence). CDR3 length: 16 amino acids. The CDR3 DNA follows: TGTGCCAGTACCGACAGAGCAAGCTCTGGGGCCAACGTCCTGACTTTC. Translation gives CASTDRASSGANVLTF.

In its sample, this clonotype was seen a few times. CDR3 sequence (DNA): TGTGCCAGCAATGGCACAGATACGCAGTATTTT. This translates into CASNGTDTQYF. The chain links TRBV6-2 or TRBV6-3 to TRBJ2-3; no clear D. Trimming took 7 bases from V and 1 from J, leaving 3 bases between them. Germline V lookup: CDR1 MNHEY, CDR2 SVGEGT. The CDR3 totals 11 residues.

J is TRBJ2-7 and V is TRBV5-1; 8 bases align to TRBD2. The CDR3 is made up of 13 amino acids. Per germline, CDR1 SGHRS and CDR2 YFSETQ. V shed 4 bases and J 5 bases; nucleotides not matched to a gene: 5. CDR3 nucleotide sequence: TGCGCCAGCAGCCGGGAGGGGGGCAACGAGCAGTACTTC. It codes for CASSREGGNEQYF.